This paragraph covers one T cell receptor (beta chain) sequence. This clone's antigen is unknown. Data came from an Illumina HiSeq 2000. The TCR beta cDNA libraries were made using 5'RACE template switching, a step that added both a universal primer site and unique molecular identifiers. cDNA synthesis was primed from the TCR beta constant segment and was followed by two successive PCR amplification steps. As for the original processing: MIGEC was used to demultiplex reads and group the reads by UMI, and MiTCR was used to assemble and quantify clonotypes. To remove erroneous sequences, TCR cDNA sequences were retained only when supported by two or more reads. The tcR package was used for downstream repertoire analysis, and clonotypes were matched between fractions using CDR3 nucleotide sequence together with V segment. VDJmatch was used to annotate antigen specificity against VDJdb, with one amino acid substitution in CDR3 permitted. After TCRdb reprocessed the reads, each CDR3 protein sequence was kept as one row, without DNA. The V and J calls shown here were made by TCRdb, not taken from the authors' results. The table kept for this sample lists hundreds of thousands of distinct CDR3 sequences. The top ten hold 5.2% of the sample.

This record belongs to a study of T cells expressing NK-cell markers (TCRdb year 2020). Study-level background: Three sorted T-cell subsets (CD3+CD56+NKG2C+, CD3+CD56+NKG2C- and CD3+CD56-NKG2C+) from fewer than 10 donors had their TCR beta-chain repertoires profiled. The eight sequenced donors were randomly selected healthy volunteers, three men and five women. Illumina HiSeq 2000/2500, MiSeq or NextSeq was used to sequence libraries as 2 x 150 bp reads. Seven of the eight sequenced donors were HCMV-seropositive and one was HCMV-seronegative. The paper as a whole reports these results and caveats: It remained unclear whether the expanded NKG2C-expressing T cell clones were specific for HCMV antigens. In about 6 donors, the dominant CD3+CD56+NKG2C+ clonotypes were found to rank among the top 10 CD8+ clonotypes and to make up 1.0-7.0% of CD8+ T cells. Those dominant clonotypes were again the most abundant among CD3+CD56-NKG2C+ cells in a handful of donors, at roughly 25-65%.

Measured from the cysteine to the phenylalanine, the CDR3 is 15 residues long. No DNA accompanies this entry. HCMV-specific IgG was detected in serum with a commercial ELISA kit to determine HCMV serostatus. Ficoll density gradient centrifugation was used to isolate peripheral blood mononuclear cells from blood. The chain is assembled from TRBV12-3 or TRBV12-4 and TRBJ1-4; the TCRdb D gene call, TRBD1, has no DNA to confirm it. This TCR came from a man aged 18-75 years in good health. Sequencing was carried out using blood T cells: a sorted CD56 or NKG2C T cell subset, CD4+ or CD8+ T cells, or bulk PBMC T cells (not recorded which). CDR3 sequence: CASSFGQGRGEKLFF.